This record concerns one T cell receptor beta chain sequence. Its specificity is not known. A second PCR, run for about 6 to 12 cycles, used a sample-barcoded 5' primer plus a J-beta primer mix. A 12-random-nucleotide template-switch adaptor tagged each cDNA molecule. Via MiXCR, TCRdb re-called the 5' RACE reads, giving one row per CDR3 protein. This sample has about 1.8 million distinct CDR3 sequences, with around 48% found just once. The sample is drawn from a study of blood T cells in healthy people across ages. Overall study findings and caveats: Naive CD4+ cells and diversity were both higher in long-lived donors than in aged donors.

The junction had 11 bases not matched to a gene; V was cut back by 6 bases and J by 3 bases. Germline lookup yields CDR1 MDHEN and CDR2 SYDVKM. This CDR3 spans 15 amino acids. This receptor was obtained from a woman in her thirties or forties in good health. Sequencing was performed on blood. The chain carries TRBV28 and TRBJ2-7; 7 bases are shared with TRBD1. CDR3 DNA: TGTGCCAGCAGCAAAGACAGGGTCTCTCGCTACGAGCAGTACTTC. Its protein product is CASSKDRVSRYEQYF.